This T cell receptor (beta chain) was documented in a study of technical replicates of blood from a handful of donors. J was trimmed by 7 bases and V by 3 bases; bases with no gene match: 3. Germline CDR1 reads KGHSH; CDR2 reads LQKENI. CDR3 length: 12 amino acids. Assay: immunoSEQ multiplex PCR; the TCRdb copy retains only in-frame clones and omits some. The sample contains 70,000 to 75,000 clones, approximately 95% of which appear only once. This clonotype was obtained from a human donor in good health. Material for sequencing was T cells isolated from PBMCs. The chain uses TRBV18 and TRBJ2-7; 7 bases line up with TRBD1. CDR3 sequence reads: CASSPGQNEQYF. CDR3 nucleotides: TGTGCCAGCTCACCGGGACAGAATGAGCAGTACTTC.